Listed here are 23 T cell receptor beta chains from one sample, sequenced in a study of vaccination effects on CD4 cells after COVID-19. No antigen has been identified for these receptors. Expansion with viral peptide pools was applied to antigen-specific CD4+ T cells by the ViraFEST assay prior to sequencing. Around day 10 of culture, CD4+ T cells were separated out. Infection with SARS-CoV-2 occurred in the person between March and December 2020, and PCR confirmed it. The table came from immunoSEQ multiplex PCR; TCRdb's copy has only in-frame clones and leaves some out. This table has tens of thousands of clones, 70% to 85% appearing once. The material was CD4+ T cells from PBMCs cultured with a peptide pool, obtained before COVID-19 vaccination. The receptors come from a human donor who had a prior SARS-CoV-2 infection.

The genes are TRBV20-1 and TRBJ2-3, with D unresolved. The V end lost 6 bases, the J end lost 2 bases, and 6 bases lay between the germline ends. The CDR3 runs 11 residues. Germline CDR1 reads DFQATT; CDR2 reads SNEGSKA (reference sequence). CDR3 region: CSAKITDTQYF. As DNA, the CDR3 is TGCAGTGCAAAAATCACAGATACGCAGTATTTT.

The chain has TRBV5-4 and TRBJ1-5, with no clear D. The CDR3 covers 13 residues. V was shortened by 2 bases and J by 4 bases, with 7 bases between the two germline ends. Germline loops: CDR1 SGHNT, CDR2 YYREEE (reference sequence). CDR3 in DNA: TGTGCCAGCAGCTTAGACAAAAATCAGCCCCAGCATTTT. Translating gives CASSLDKNQPQHF.

The rearrangement links TRBV4-3 to TRBJ2-7, with D possibly TRBD2 on 6 matching bases. The germline V gene encodes CDR1 LGHNA and CDR2 YSLEER. The CDR3 extends over 17 amino acids. V was cut by 0 bases and J by 0 bases, with 15 bases left in between. CDR3 residues: CASSQDRGGASSYEQYF. CDR3 DNA sequence: TGCGCCAGCAGCCAAGATCGTGGAGGGGCGAGCTCCTACGAGCAGTACTTC.

The rearrangement links TRBV29-1 to TRBJ2-3; D not certain. This CDR3 has 12 residues. Trimming pared 4 bases from V and 0 bases from J, leaving 5 bases between. Germline-derived CDR1 and CDR2 are SQVTM and ANQGSEA. The CDR3 DNA is TGCAGCGTTGTAACTAGCACAGATACGCAGTATTTT. Translation gives CSVVTSTDTQYF.

V is TRBV28 and J is TRBJ2-3, with 14 bases that match TRBD2. This CDR3 region has 19 residues. CDR1 MDHEN and CDR2 SYDVKM come from the germline V gene. V was clipped by 6 bases and J by 2 bases; unmatched bases: 13. CDR3 nucleotide sequence: TGTGCCAGCAGCCCCCGCGCCGGGACTAGCGGGAGCAACACAGATACGCAGTATTTT. Protein sequence: CASSPRAGTSGSNTDTQYF. The full variable domain, with the rest looked up from reference TRBV28 and TRBJ2-3, is DVKVTQSSRYLVKRTGEKVFLECVQDMDHENMFWYRQDPGLGLRLIYFSYDVKMKEKGDIPEGYSVSREKKERFSLILESASTNQTSMYLCASSPRAGTSGSNTDTQYFGPGTRLTVL.

This rearrangement joins TRBV7-2 to TRBJ2-5, with 10 positions matching TRBD2. CDR3 size: 18 residues. The ends lost 6 bases at V and 7 bases at J; junction bases unmatched: 20. From germline, CDR1 is SGHTA and CDR2 FQGNSA. The DNA of the CDR3 is TGTGCCAGCAGGGACGGCACCGGGACTAGCGTACGTCTCGGGACCCAGTACTTC. Its translation: CASRDGTGTSVRLGTQYF. Full variable domain (missing parts from reference TRBV7-2 and TRBJ2-5): GAGVSQSPSNKVTEKGKDVELRCDPISGHTALYWYRQSLGQGLEFLIYFQGNSAPDKSGLPSDRFSAERTGGSVSTLTIQRTQQEDSAVYLCASRDGTGTSVRLGTQYFGPGTRLLVL.

This chain connects TRBV7-2 to TRBJ1-6; 8 bases map to TRBD1. This CDR3 is built from 14 residues. Germline values: CDR1 SGHTA, CDR2 FQGNSA. Unmatched junction bases numbered 6, after V lost 8 bases and J lost 6 bases. The CDR3 sequence is CASGGQVANSPLHF. In DNA form, the CDR3 reads TGTGCCAGCGGGGGACAGGTCGCTAATTCACCCCTCCACTTT.

J is TRBJ2-3 and V is TRBV19, with D possibly called TRBD1 or TRBD2 (5 bases each). Looked up from germline, CDR1 is LNHDA and CDR2 is SQIVND (reference sequence). The CDR3 contains 15 residues. V was cut by 3 bases and J by 2 bases, with 12 bases left in between. In DNA form, the CDR3 reads TGTGCCAGTAGTATCGTCCTGGGGGACACAGATACGCAGTATTTT. The encoded protein is CASSIVLGDTDTQYF.

The chain employs TRBV7-2 and TRBJ2-5; 8 bases are shared with TRBD1. V lost 5 bases, J lost 2 bases, and 1 base stayed unmatched. The germline CDR1 and CDR2 sequences are SGHTA and FQGNSA. The length of the CDR3 is 13 residues. The CDR3 here is CASSNRGQETQYF. In DNA form, the CDR3 reads TGTGCCAGCAGCAACAGGGGGCAAGAGACCCAGTACTTC.

The rearrangement joins TRBV3-1 (or the pseudogene TRBV3-2) to TRBJ2-3; D gene unclear. Germline values: CDR1 LGHDT, CDR2 YNNKEL (reference sequence). V lost 3 bases, J lost 0 bases, and 10 bases lay in between. This CDR3 spans 15 amino acids. CDR3 nucleotides: TGTGCCAGCAGCCAGAGAGTATCTAGCACAGATACGCAGTATTTT. It codes for CASSQRVSSTDTQYF.

The table lists this clone with a count of one. This chain connects TRBV18 to TRBJ2-5; the match to TRBD2 covers 14 bases. CDR1 and CDR2 from the germline V gene are KGHSH and LQKENI. Losses at the gene ends were 4 bases for V and 2 bases for J; bases not matched to a gene: 12. The CDR3 runs 19 residues. The CDR3 protein is CASSQNIPGLAGEQETQYF. The CDR3, as DNA: TGTGCCAGCTCACAGAACATCCCGGGACTAGCGGGAGAACAAGAGACCCAGTACTTC.

Here the CDR3 reads CASSYGQRETQYF. In nucleotides, the CDR3 is TGCGCCAGCAGCTATGGCCAACGGGAGACCCAGTACTTC. The chain joins TRBV5-1 to TRBJ2-5; no clear D. The CDR3 is 13 amino acids. Germline CDR1 and CDR2: SGHRS and YFSETQ. Between the trimmed V and J ends, which lost 3 bases and 5 bases, there was a span of 11 bases.

This clone has just a few counts. CDR3 in amino acids: CASSPGQAYSYEQYF. The CDR3 coding sequence is TGTGCCAGCTCACCGGGGCAGGCCTACTCCTACGAGCAGTACTTC. The J gene is TRBJ2-7, the V gene TRBV18; weak D call: TRBD1 (5 bases). The CDR3 length is 15 residues. The ends were cut back, 3 bases at V and 0 bases at J, with 12 bases in the middle. Germline values: CDR1 KGHSH, CDR2 LQKENI.

The chain joins TRBV29-1 to TRBJ2-7; TRBD1 aligns across 9 bases. Germline lookup yields CDR1 SQVTM and CDR2 ANQGSEA. J was trimmed by 7 bases and V by 0 bases; bases with no gene match: 10. The CDR3 covers 15 residues. This chain's CDR3 is CSVEDFDRGTREQYF. The CDR3 bases are TGCAGCGTTGAAGATTTCGACAGGGGGACGAGGGAGCAGTACTTC.

The genes are TRBV5-8 and TRBJ1-1; unclear D gene. Germline CDR1 and CDR2: SGHTS and YDEGEE. This CDR3 is built from 15 residues. The V gene lost 0 bases and the J gene lost 1 base, with 10 bases spanning the gap. The DNA for the CDR3 is TGTGCCAGCAGCTTGGGGGCATTCGGGAACACTGAAGCTTTCTTT. Translation gives CASSLGAFGNTEAFF.

This clone has more than one count but fewer than ten. CDR3 bases: TGTGCCAGCAGCTTAGAGCGGACTAGCGGGGGCCGAAGCTCCTACGAGCAGTACTTC. This codes for CASSLERTSGGRSSYEQYF. The chain is built from TRBV7-9 and TRBJ2-7, with 13 nucleotides matching TRBD2. After removal of 1 base from V and 0 bases from J, the junction contained 9 bases not matched to a gene. The germline gives CDR1 SEHNR, CDR2 FQNEAQ (reference sequence). The CDR3 extends over 19 amino acids.

The CDR3 sequence: CASSVRQGPDTGELFF. DNA for the CDR3: TGTGCCAGCAGCGTTCGACAGGGGCCGGACACCGGGGAGCTGTTTTTT. The chain couples TRBV7-9 to TRBJ2-2, with 8 bases aligning to TRBD1. The V gene's germline CDR1 is SEHNR and CDR2 FQNEAQ (reference sequence). V shed 5 bases, J shed 3 bases, and the junction held 8 bases outside the gene matches. The CDR3 has 16 amino acids. Filled out from reference TRBV7-9 and TRBJ2-2, the complete variable domain reads DTGVSQNPRHKITKRGQNVTFRCDPISEHNRLYWYRQTLGQGPEFLTYFQNEAQLEKSRLLSDRFSAERPKGSFSTLEIQRTEQGDSAMYLCASSVRQGPDTGELFFGEGSRLTVL.

This clone was found a few times. This chain uses TRBV6-1 with TRBJ2-2; D may correspond to TRBD1 or TRBD2 (6 bases each). The V gene lost 3 bases and the J gene lost 4 bases, with 12 bases spanning the gap. Germline V gene lookup returns CDR1 MNHNS and CDR2 SASEGT. The CDR3 is 15 residues long. The CDR3 DNA sequence: TGTGCCAGCAGTGAGCCCGGGGGCATCACCGGGGAGCTGTTTTTT. It is translated as CASSEPGGITGELFF.

This clone was counted between two and nine times. The chain employs TRBV5-5 and TRBJ1-2, with D unclear. Deletions cut 1 base from V and 4 bases from J, with 14 bases between. The germline V gene encodes CDR1 SGHKS and CDR2 YYEKEE (reference sequence). This CDR3 comprises 15 residues. DNA for the CDR3: TGTGCCAGCAGCTTGAACCCGGGATCAGGCTATGGCTACACCTTC. Its translation is CASSLNPGSGYGYTF.

The chain uses TRBV11-2 and TRBJ1-3, with D perhaps matching TRBD1 (6 bases). CDR3 length: 16 residues. V was clipped by 5 bases and J by 1 base, with 15 bases between them. Germline assignment: CDR1 SGHAT and CDR2 FQNNGV. CDR3 amino acids: CASSTGGQGSGNTIYF. The DNA of the CDR3 is TGTGCCAGCAGCACCGGAGGGCAGGGGTCTGGAAACACCATATATTTT.

In its sample, this clone was seen a few times. This rearrangement joins TRBV28 to TRBJ2-7, with D unresolved. The germline gives CDR1 MDHEN, CDR2 SYDVKM. The CDR3 spans 17 residues. Trimming left V 8 bases short and J 6 bases short, with 29 bases between. The CDR3 bases are TGTGCCAGCTCTCTAGTGGGGTCCCAGGCACCTCGGCGCGAGCAGTACTTC. Translation: CASSLVGSQAPRREQYF.

CDR3 residues: CASSPEIAGGQETQYF. CDR3 nucleotide sequence: TGTGCCAGCAGCCCGGAAATAGCGGGGGGGCAAGAGACCCAGTACTTC. The V gene is TRBV2, the J gene TRBJ2-5; 11 positions match TRBD2. V shed 6 bases, J shed 2 bases, and the junction held 8 bases outside the gene matches. From germline, CDR1 is SNHLY and CDR2 FYNNEI. The CDR3 runs 16 residues.

The chain combines TRBV5-1 with TRBJ1-1; D uncertain. Trimming pared 1 base from V and 0 bases from J, leaving 7 bases between. The CDR3 spans 14 residues. CDR1 and CDR2 (germline): SGHRS, YFSETQ. The CDR3 here is CASSLHRMNTEAFF. CDR3 DNA: TGCGCCAGCAGCTTGCATCGTATGAACACTGAAGCTTTCTTT.